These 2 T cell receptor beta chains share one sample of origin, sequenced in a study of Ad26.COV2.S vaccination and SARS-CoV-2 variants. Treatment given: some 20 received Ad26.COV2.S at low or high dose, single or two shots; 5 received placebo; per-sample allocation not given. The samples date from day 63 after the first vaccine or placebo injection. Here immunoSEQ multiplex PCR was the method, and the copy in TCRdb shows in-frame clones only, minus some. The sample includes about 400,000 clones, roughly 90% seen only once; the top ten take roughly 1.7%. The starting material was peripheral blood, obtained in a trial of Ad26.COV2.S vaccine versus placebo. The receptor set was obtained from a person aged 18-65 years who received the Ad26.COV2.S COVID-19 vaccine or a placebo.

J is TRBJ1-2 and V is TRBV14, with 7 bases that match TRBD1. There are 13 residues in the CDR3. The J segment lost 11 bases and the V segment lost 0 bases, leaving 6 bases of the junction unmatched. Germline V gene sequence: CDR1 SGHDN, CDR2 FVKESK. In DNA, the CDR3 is TGTGCCAGCAGCCAAGACCGGGACAGACGGTACACCTTC. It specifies CASSQDRDRRYTF.

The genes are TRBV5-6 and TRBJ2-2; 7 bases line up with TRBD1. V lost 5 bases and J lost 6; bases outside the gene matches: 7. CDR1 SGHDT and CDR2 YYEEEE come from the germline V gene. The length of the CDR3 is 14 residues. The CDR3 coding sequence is TGTGCCAGCAGTTACAGGGGCCGTGCCGGGGAGCTGTTTTTT. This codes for CASSYRGRAGELFF. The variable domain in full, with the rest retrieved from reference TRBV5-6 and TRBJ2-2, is DAGVTQSPTHLIKTRGQQVTLRCSPKSGHDTVSWYQQALGQGPQFIFQYYEEEERQRGNFPDRFSGHQFPNYSSELNVNALLLGDSALYLCASSYRGRAGELFFGEGSRLTVL.